What follows are 20 T cell receptor beta chains derived from one specimen sequenced in a study of Graves' ophthalmopathy and Graves' hyperthyroidism. Beta-chain TCR CDR3 regions were amplified from RNA transcripts. The library came from an HTBI-primed first-round RT-PCR and a second-round multiplex PCR. One entry per CDR3 protein, called by TCRdb with MiXCR from the multiplex PCR reads. The sample lists 580,000 or so distinct CDR3 sequences, about two fifths occurring once. The sample taken for sequencing was peripheral blood or thyroid tissue (not recorded which). These receptors were obtained from an adult man with Graves' hyperthyroidism.

This clonotype was detected ten times or more. This chain connects TRBV11-2 to TRBJ2-2; D ambiguous. This CDR3 has 16 amino acids. Germline V gene lookup returns CDR1 SGHAT and CDR2 FQNNGV. V was trimmed by 5 bases and J by 0 bases, leaving 13 bases between them. Here the CDR3 reads CASSLLASANTGELFF. CDR3 nucleotides: TGTGCCAGCAGCCTCCTGGCTTCCGCGAACACCGGGGAGCTGTTTTTT.

This clonotype has at least ten counts. V is TRBV20-1 and J is TRBJ2-7, with TRBD1 as a possible D gene (6 bases). The V gene lost 4 bases and the J gene lost 4 bases, with 20 bases spanning the gap. CDR3 length: 15 residues. Per the germline V gene, CDR1 is DFQATT and CDR2 is SNEGSKA (reference sequence). CDR3 region: CSANDLRGLSYEQYF. The DNA for the CDR3 is TGCAGTGCTAACGATCTCAGGGGCCTTTCTTACGAGCAGTACTTC.

The CDR3 sequence is CASSLSGQWGYTF. DNA of the CDR3: TGTGCCAGCAGTTTATCGGGGCAGTGGGGCTACACCTTC. The chain couples TRBV12-3 or TRBV12-4 to TRBJ1-2; the D gene is possibly TRBD1 (5 bases). CDR3 length: 13 residues. Trimming left V 2 bases short and J 8 bases short, with 12 bases between.

The V gene is TRBV9, the J gene TRBJ2-7; D is perhaps TRBD2 (6 bases). This CDR3 comprises 15 residues. V was shortened by 5 bases and J by 2 bases, with 17 bases between the two germline ends. The germline V gene has CDR1 SGDLS and CDR2 YYNGEE. CDR3 in amino acids: CASSLSRDPPYEQYF. Here the CDR3 DNA reads TGTGCCAGCAGTTTATCGCGGGACCCTCCCTACGAGCAGTACTTC.

This chain joins TRBV7-2 and TRBJ2-5; perhaps TRBD2 as D (6 bases). The CDR3 is made up of 14 amino acids. Trimming stripped 5 bases from V and 1 base from J, with 11 bases between. Per germline, CDR1 SGHTA and CDR2 FQGNSA. The CDR3 reads CASSQELAQETQYF. The CDR3 nucleotides read TGTGCCAGCAGCCAGGAACTAGCCCAAGAGACCCAGTACTTC.

V is TRBV15 and J is TRBJ2-1; D uncertain. With 7 bases removed from V and 4 bases from J, the gap between germline ends came to 11 bases. In germline, CDR1 is LNHNV, CDR2 YYDKDF (reference sequence). The CDR3 extends over 13 amino acids. CDR3 loop: CATKNQLYNEQFF. The CDR3, as DNA: TGTGCCACCAAGAACCAACTATACAATGAGCAGTTCTTC. The variable domain in full, with the rest retrieved from reference TRBV15 and TRBJ2-1, is DAMVIQNPRYQVTQFGKPVTLSCSQTLNHNVMYWYQQKSSQAPKLLFHYYDKDFNNEADTPDNFQSRRPNTSFCFLDIRSPGLGDTAMYLCATKNQLYNEQFFGPGTRLTVL.

For this clonotype: It may be a read error: a sequence one base away is much more abundant. The rearrangement joins TRBV10-3 to TRBJ1-4; D remains unclear. Germline V gene sequence: CDR1 ENHRY, CDR2 SYGVKD. The CDR3 loop spans 13 amino acids. The CDR3 reads CAISGRENEKLLF. CDR3 DNA sequence: TGTGCCATCAGTGGAAGGGAAAATGAAAAACTGCTTTTT.

The table lists this clonotype with a few counts. The V call is TRBV27, the J call TRBJ1-3; D remains unclear. Between the trimmed V and J ends, which lost 4 bases and 10 bases, there was a span of 14 bases. The CDR3 extends over 13 amino acids. The germline V gene has CDR1 MNHEY and CDR2 SMNVEV (reference sequence). Here the CDR3 DNA reads TGTGCCAGCAGTTCTAATTTAGGGCGTACCATATATTTT. It translates to CASSSNLGRTIYF.

This clonotype was seen many times. This chain uses TRBV20-1 with TRBJ1-2; 7 nucleotides match TRBD1. The CDR3 extends over 14 amino acids. J gave up 8 bases and V 2 bases, and 11 bases lay outside the gene matches. Looked up from germline, CDR1 is DFQATT and CDR2 is SNEGSKA (reference sequence). CDR3 bases: TGCAGTGCTAGAACAAACCGGGACAGTCACGGCTACACCTTC. Translated: CSARTNRDSHGYTF.

In this sample, this clonotype turned up a few times. The chain employs TRBV27 and TRBJ2-7; 8 bases align to TRBD1. Germline V gene data show CDR1 as MNHEY and CDR2 as SMNVEV (reference sequence). With V trimmed by 5 bases and J by 12 bases, 18 bases remained unmatched. The CDR3 runs 15 residues. The CDR3 DNA is TGTGCCAGCAGTAGTCGACAGGGGCGGCTACCGTATACGTACTTC. Its protein product is CASSSRQGRLPYTYF.

The CDR3 here is CASSLAWGVGTQYF. The DNA for the CDR3 is TGTGCCAGCAGCTTAGCCTGGGGTGTAGGGACCCAGTACTTC. The J gene is TRBJ2-5, the V gene TRBV7-2; D gene uncertain. CDR3 length equals 14 residues. V lost 0 bases to trimming and J lost 7 bases, with 12 bases between them. Looked up from germline, CDR1 is SGHTA and CDR2 is FQGNSA.

This clonotype has ten or more counts. The chain has TRBV29-1 and TRBJ1-4; possibly TRBD1 for D (6 bases). Trimming left V 5 bases short and J 7 bases short, with 11 bases between. The CDR3 loop spans 12 amino acids. Germline V CDR1 and CDR2: SQVTM, ANQGSEA. The CDR3 sequence is CSVYREGEKLFF. In DNA, the CDR3 is TGCAGCGTTTACAGGGAGGGTGAAAAACTGTTTTTT.

This clonotype was counted at least ten times. The V and J genes are TRBV7-2 and TRBJ1-2; D gene ambiguous. Germline V gene data show CDR1 as SGHTA and CDR2 as FQGNSA. V lost 2 bases and J lost 7, with 8 bases in between. CDR3 length: 12 amino acids. This chain's CDR3 is CASSLMGAGYTF. CDR3 nucleotide sequence: TGTGCCAGCAGCTTAATGGGCGCTGGCTACACCTTC.

This clonotype was detected a few times. The chain links TRBV5-1 to TRBJ2-2; either TRBD1 or TRBD2 may supply D (5 bases each). The CDR3 consists of 16 residues. Germline assignment: CDR1 SGHRS and CDR2 YFSETQ. Trimming removed 0 bases from V and 6 bases from J, with 15 bases in between. CDR3 region: CASSLDLRGTAGELFF. Written as DNA, the CDR3 is TGCGCCAGCAGCTTGGATTTGAGAGGGACGGCCGGGGAGCTGTTTTTT.

This clonotype was counted ten times or more. The J gene is TRBJ2-7, the V gene TRBV7-6, with 8 nucleotides matching TRBD1. Germline CDR1 and CDR2: SGHVS and FNYEAQ. Unmatched junction bases numbered 8, after V lost 0 bases and J lost 4 bases. This CDR3 region has 16 residues. The CDR3 region has the DNA TGTGCCAGCAGCTTAGCGGGACAGGCCAAGAGTTACGAGCAGTACTTC. This translates into CASSLAGQAKSYEQYF.

This clonotype was found many times. The V gene is TRBV6-5, the J gene TRBJ2-7; tentative D call: TRBD1 (6 bases). This CDR3 spans 13 amino acids. Germline V lookup: CDR1 MNHEY, CDR2 SVGAGI. Trimming took off 6 bases at V and 2 bases at J, with 11 bases between the two ends. CDR3 protein: CASRTPGAYEQYF. The CDR3 DNA sequence: TGTGCCAGCAGAACCCCAGGGGCCTACGAGCAGTACTTC.

This sequence joins TRBV9 and TRBJ1-1; the match to TRBD1 covers 10 bases. The CDR3 totals 13 residues. The V segment lost 0 bases and the J segment 8 bases; nucleotides outside the gene matches: 1. The V gene's germline CDR1 is SGDLS and CDR2 YYNGEE. CDR3 DNA sequence: TGTGCCAGCAGCGTAGGACAGGGGGCGGAAGCTTTCTTT. This gives the protein CASSVGQGAEAFF.

Comment on this clonotype: Given a much more abundant clone one base away, this may be a read error. The rearrangement uses TRBV10-3 and TRBJ1-5; TRBD1 might be the D (6 bases). With 5 bases removed from V and 4 bases from J, the gap between germline ends came to 21 bases. Germline values: CDR1 ENHRY, CDR2 SYGVKD. CDR3 length equals 17 residues. CDR3 nucleotides: TGTGCCATCAGTAGCGCGCTCGGCAGGGGAACGAATCAGCCCCAGCATTTT. This codes for CAISSALGRGTNQPQHF.

The CDR3 reads CASSRGVPNTIYF. For the CDR3, the DNA is TGTGCCAGCAGCAGAGGGGTCCCGAACACCATATATTTT. The chain couples TRBV6-6 to TRBJ1-3, with D possibly matching TRBD1 (5 bases). The CDR3 is 13 amino acids. Deletions cut 6 bases from V and 7 bases from J, with 13 bases between. Germline V gene lookup returns CDR1 MNHNY and CDR2 SVGAGI (reference sequence).

This clonotype was seen more than once but under ten times. A much larger clone sits a single nucleotide away, making a read error possible. This chain links TRBV7-8 with TRBJ1-5, with D uncertain. The CDR3 contains 16 residues. V shed 5 bases and J shed 0 bases, with 14 bases lying between them. Germline values: CDR1 SGHVS, CDR2 FQNEAQ. The CDR3 nucleotides are TGTGCCAGCAGCCAAGCCCCCCACGATAGCAATCAGCCCCAGCATTTT. This sequence encodes CASSQAPHDSNQPQHF.